This T cell receptor beta chain is drawn from a study of cytomegalovirus exposure and HLA in healthy donors. Trimming shortened V by 2 bases and J by 3 bases, and 6 bases separated the two germline ends. Germline V lookup: CDR1 MDHEN, CDR2 SYDVKM. The CDR3 has 13 residues. General study results and limits: After further analysis at a later stage, 16,951 TCR beta sequences were associated with HLA alleles at 0.05 false discovery rate. Whilst most TCR sequences proved rare, a subset of public TCRs occurred across many donors.

This clone was counted a few times. What it binds is not known. The primer mix had 60 Vbeta and 13 Jbeta primers. Measured with immunoSEQ multiplex PCR; TCRdb has only the in-frame clones, and not every one. The sample has about 150,000 clones, roughly 80% seen once. The sequenced sample was PBMCs. The TCR sequence derives from a woman between 40 and 55 years old in good health and CMV-seronegative. V and J are TRBV28 and TRBJ2-3, with no clear D. This CDR3 is CASSLAITDTQYF. The CDR3 nucleotides are TGTGCCAGCAGTTTAGCGATAACAGATACGCAGTATTTT.